The 22 T cell receptor beta chains given below trace back to one sample, sequenced in a study of T cell responses to AZD1222 COVID-19 vaccine. TCRdb's table, derived via immunoSEQ multiplex PCR, lists solely in-frame clones and lacks some. This sample yields some 79,000 clones, of which approximately 83% are seen a single time; about an eighth belongs to the top ten. The sample here was peripheral blood, taken 28 days after the second AZD1222 dose. The origin of the receptors is an adult who received the AZD1222 COVID-19 vaccine.

V usage is TRBV30 and J usage is TRBJ1-5; 7 nucleotides agree with TRBD1. This CDR3 comprises 15 residues. Germline trimming cut 2 bases from V and 1 base from J; bases unmatched to any gene: 5. The V gene's germline CDR1 is GTSNPN and CDR2 SVGIG (reference sequence). The CDR3 is CAWSKRQGSNQPQHF. CDR3 in DNA: TGTGCCTGGAGTAAAAGACAGGGAAGCAATCAGCCCCAGCATTTT.

The rearrangement joins TRBV19 to TRBJ1-2, with D unclear. The V and J ends lost 0 bases and 4 bases respectively, with 15 bases between them. This CDR3 contains 16 residues. In germline, CDR1 is LNHDA, CDR2 SQIVND (reference sequence). CDR3 sequence: CASSIDPAREFYGYTF. The CDR3 DNA reads as TGTGCCAGTAGTATAGATCCCGCCAGAGAATTCTATGGCTACACCTTC.

The chain combines TRBV14 with TRBJ2-2, with D unresolved. The V and J ends lost 1 base and 2 bases respectively, with 14 bases between them. The CDR3 is 17 residues long. Germline-derived CDR1 and CDR2 are SGHDN and FVKESK. As DNA, the CDR3 is TGTGCCAGCAGCCAAGCCATCAGGACGGCTAACACCGGGGAGCTGTTTTTT. Translation: CASSQAIRTANTGELFF. The variable domain in full, completed from reference TRBV14 and TRBJ2-2, reads EAGVTQFPSHSVIEKGQTVTLRCDPISGHDNLYWYRRVMGKEIKFLLHFVKESKQDESGMPNNRFLAERTGGTYSTLKVQPAELEDSGVYFCASSQAIRTANTGELFFGEGSRLTVL.

This chain uses TRBV19 with TRBJ2-7, with 7 bases lining up with TRBD2. The V gene's germline CDR1 is LNHDA and CDR2 SQIVND (reference sequence). With 5 bases clipped from V and 6 bases from J, the junction kept 22 bases outside the gene matches. This CDR3 region has 18 residues. The CDR3 DNA is TGTGCCAGTAGTGCCCCACCCGGCCTAGCGGCGAGGGCGGGCGAGCAGTACTTC. This translates into CASSAPPGLAARAGEQYF.

This chain uses TRBV5-1 with TRBJ2-3; D gene unclear. Germline V gene sequence: CDR1 SGHRS, CDR2 YFSETQ. Trimming removed 7 bases at V and 0 bases at J, with 12 bases between. The CDR3 has 14 residues. The CDR3 DNA sequence: TGCGCCAGCGGCGTCGAAACTAGCACAGATACGCAGTATTTT. Translated, it gives CASGVETSTDTQYF.

The V and J genes are TRBV7-8 and TRBJ1-2, with D tentatively TRBD1 (6 bases). With 1 base removed from V and 8 bases from J, the gap between germline ends came to 8 bases. The length of the CDR3 is 12 residues. CDR1 is SGHVS and CDR2 is FQNEAQ in the germline V gene. The CDR3 region is CASSLGQAGYTF. The CDR3 nucleotides are TGTGCCAGCAGCTTAGGACAGGCGGGCTACACCTTC.

This CDR3 is CASSGGFQRGGFRRTDTQYF. The CDR3 DNA reads as TGTGCCAGCAGTGGAGGGTTCCAGCGGGGGGGATTTAGGAGGACAGATACGCAGTATTTT. The V and J genes are TRBV28 and TRBJ2-3; 10 positions match TRBD2. The CDR3 consists of 20 residues. Unmatched junction bases numbered 20, after V lost 5 bases and J lost 3 bases. The germline V gene has CDR1 MDHEN and CDR2 SYDVKM.

The chain combines TRBV5-6 with TRBJ2-5; 7 nucleotides align to TRBD1. The J segment lost 2 bases and the V segment lost 5 bases, leaving 6 bases of the junction unmatched. The CDR3 is 14 amino acids. Germline assignment: CDR1 SGHDT and CDR2 YYEEEE. CDR3 sequence (DNA): TGTGCCAGCAGGGGTTGGGACAGACAAGAGACCCAGTACTTC. Translation: CASRGWDRQETQYF.

This clone appeared a single time. The V and J genes are TRBV3-1 (or the pseudogene TRBV3-2) and TRBJ2-5; D assignment may be TRBD1 or TRBD2 (5 bases each). Between the trimmed V and J ends, which lost 4 bases and 2 bases, there was a span of 11 bases. The germline CDR1 and CDR2 sequences are LGHDT and YNNKEL (reference sequence). There are 14 residues in the CDR3. The CDR3 DNA follows: TGTGCCAGCAGCCCAAGACAGCGGCAAGAGACCCAGTACTTC. Amino acids: CASSPRQRQETQYF.

The J gene is TRBJ1-5, the V gene TRBV5-1; D may be TRBD1 (6 bases). This CDR3 comprises 21 residues. V was pared by 2 bases and J by 2 bases, with 29 bases between. Looked up from germline, CDR1 is SGHRS and CDR2 is YFSETQ. The CDR3 bases are TGCGCCAGCAGCTTCGTGGCGGAGGGGCCCGATAACAGGGATGGCAATCAGCCCCAGCATTTT. It specifies CASSFVAEGPDNRDGNQPQHF.

This clone was picked up a small number of times. The rearrangement links TRBV7-3 to TRBJ2-7; TRBD2 matches at 11 bases. V was clipped by 5 bases and J by 4 bases; unmatched bases: 7. The CDR3 contains 15 residues. Germline assignment: CDR1 SGHTA and CDR2 FQGTGA. The CDR3 loop is CASSRDSSGGYEQYF. CDR3 sequence (DNA): TGTGCCAGCAGCCGTGACTCTAGCGGGGGGTACGAGCAGTACTTC.

The sample holds a few counts of this clone. The chain joins TRBV4-2 to TRBJ2-4, with D possibly being TRBD2 (6 bases). The V end lost 1 base, the J end lost 0 bases, and 7 bases lay between the germline ends. Per the germline V gene, CDR1 is LGHNA and CDR2 is YNFKEQ. The CDR3 spans 15 residues. CDR3 sequence reads: CASSQGEVAKNIQYF. DNA for the CDR3: TGTGCCAGCAGCCAAGGGGAGGTAGCCAAAAACATTCAGTACTTC.

The CDR3 sequence: CASSVGQSQETQYF. For the CDR3, the DNA is TGTGCCAGCAGCGTAGGACAGAGCCAAGAGACCCAGTACTTC. V and J are TRBV9 and TRBJ2-5; tentative D call: TRBD1 (5 bases). The CDR3 length is 14 residues. The V end was cut by 0 bases, the J end by 1 base, with 7 bases between. Germline V lookup: CDR1 SGDLS, CDR2 YYNGEE.

This chain uses TRBV24-1 with TRBJ2-7; 9 bases are a match to TRBD1. This CDR3 has 16 residues. Germline CDR1 KGHDR, CDR2 SFDVKD. Trimming cost V 9 bases and J 3 bases; bases outside gene matches: 14. The CDR3 nucleotides are TGTGCCACCGGGTCCCCTGGGACAGGGACAAACTACGAGCAGTACTTC. It encodes CATGSPGTGTNYEQYF.

The V and J genes are TRBV19 and TRBJ2-5; 9 nucleotides agree with TRBD1. Unmatched junction bases numbered 3, after V lost 6 bases and J lost 4 bases. The V gene's germline CDR1 is LNHDA and CDR2 SQIVND (reference sequence). This CDR3 is built from 13 residues. The CDR3: CASSVGQGETQYF. The CDR3 nucleotides are TGTGCCAGTAGCGTGGGACAGGGAGAGACCCAGTACTTC.

About this clone: Since the CDR3 does not end with the conserved phenylalanine or tryptophan, this likely comes from a read error. It is unclear where the CDR3 begins or ends on the DNA, so no DNA is shown, and the CDR3 is as TCRdb lists it. V gene TRBV10-1 combines with J gene TRBJ2-7; the listed D gene, TRBD2, was not tested against the DNA. Germline CDR1 reads WNHNN; CDR2 reads SYGVQD (reference sequence). The CDR3 has 12 residues if both end residues are counted. This chain's CDR3 is CASSELGPTYNI.

The rearrangement joins TRBV11-2 to TRBJ2-3, with no clear D. The V gene's germline CDR1 is SGHAT and CDR2 FQNNGV. The CDR3 length is 12 residues. V was trimmed by 5 bases and J by 0 bases, leaving 3 bases between them. CDR3 coding DNA: TGTGCCAGCAGCCCAAGCACAGATACGCAGTATTTT. Translating gives CASSPSTDTQYF.

This clone was seen a few times. This chain uses TRBV20-1 with TRBJ1-2; the D gene is possibly TRBD1 (6 bases). The ends were cut back, 2 bases at V and 8 bases at J, with 9 bases in the middle. Germline CDR1 DFQATT, CDR2 SNEGSKA (reference sequence). CDR3 length: 11 amino acids. As DNA, the CDR3 is TGCAGTGCTAGAATAGGGGGAGGCTACACCTTC. It translates to CSARIGGGYTF.

The count of this clone is one. This chain uses TRBV28 with TRBJ1-3; 7 nucleotides agree with TRBD1. Unmatched junction bases numbered 9, after V lost 10 bases and J lost 6 bases. Germline CDR1 is MDHEN and CDR2 is SYDVKM. This CDR3 comprises 13 residues. CDR3 sequence reads: CATKDRRPNTIYF. The CDR3 bases are TGTGCCACCAAGGACAGGCGCCCAAACACCATATATTTT.

The chain joins TRBV30 to TRBJ2-5; 8 bases are shared with TRBD2. CDR1 and CDR2 from the germline V gene are GTSNPN and SVGIG (reference sequence). The V gene end was trimmed by 4 bases and the J gene end by 5 bases; junction bases not matched to a gene: 9. The CDR3 sequence is 14 residues long. The DNA of the CDR3 is TGTGCCTGGAATACGGGGGGGGCCGGTGAGACCCAGTACTTC. It is translated as CAWNTGGAGETQYF.

The V call is TRBV19, the J call TRBJ1-1; D may be TRBD1 (5 bases). Germline CDR1 is LNHDA and CDR2 is SQIVND (reference sequence). V was clipped by 8 bases and J by 1 base, with 11 bases between them. This CDR3 spans 13 amino acids. CDR3 nucleotide sequence: TGTGCCAGTGGTCGGGACGCGAACACTGAAGCTTTCTTT. Translated: CASGRDANTEAFF.

A single count supports this clone. The chain employs TRBV19 and TRBJ1-1; D perhaps matches TRBD1 (5 bases). V was shortened by 1 base and J by 3 bases, with 15 bases between the two germline ends. This CDR3 is built from 16 residues. Germline V gene lookup returns CDR1 LNHDA and CDR2 SQIVND (reference sequence). This CDR3 reads CASSIGRDGSDTEAFF. The CDR3 DNA reads as TGTGCCAGTAGTATAGGCCGGGACGGGAGCGACACTGAAGCTTTCTTT.